The 18 T cell receptor beta chains listed next were all sequenced from one sample in a study of T cell clones after liver transplantation (dated 2019 in TCRdb). This specimen's time point label, interpreted: pre-transplant. The library was prepared using the immunoSEQ multiplex PCR assay. TCRdb re-hosts the immuneACCESS table, in-frame sequences only. Its copies lack some clones; in the studies checked, an unresolved V gene accounts for under half of them, and the cause for the rest is not known. Counted in this sample were 90,000 to 120,000 clones; around four fifths of them appeared once. The ten largest clones capture approximately 0.93% of the sample. Source: CD4+ T cells from blood, taken before liver transplant. The receptor source for this set is a human donor who received a liver transplant.

This clone was recorded only once. This chain connects TRBV6-5 to TRBJ1-2, with 9 nucleotides matching TRBD1. Germline V gene lookup returns CDR1 MNHEY and CDR2 SVGAGI. The ends lost 2 bases at V and 8 bases at J; junction bases unmatched: 6. This CDR3 contains 14 residues. This CDR3 reads CASSYPGTGNGYTF. The CDR3 region has the DNA TGTGCCAGCAGTTACCCTGGGACAGGGAACGGCTACACCTTC.

This rearrangement joins TRBV19 to TRBJ2-2, with 11 bases that match TRBD2. V trimming: 3 bases; J trimming: 7 bases; junction bases outside the gene matches: 13. Germline lookup yields CDR1 LNHDA and CDR2 SQIVND (reference sequence). The CDR3 contains 18 residues. CDR3 loop: CASSISPGLAETGGELFF. CDR3 DNA sequence: TGTGCCAGTAGTATTTCCCCGGGACTAGCGGAGACGGGCGGGGAGCTGTTTTTT.

A single count supports this clone. This chain joins TRBV19 and TRBJ2-3; D unresolved. Germline assignment: CDR1 LNHDA and CDR2 SQIVND (reference sequence). V shed 7 bases and J shed 0 bases, with 11 bases lying between them. The CDR3 has 14 amino acids. The CDR3 DNA follows: TGTGCCAGTAAAAGGGTTATGAGCACAGATACGCAGTATTTT. Residues: CASKRVMSTDTQYF.

The V call is TRBV10-1, the J call TRBJ2-2; D possibly corresponds to TRBD2 (5 bases). This CDR3 contains 15 residues. Germline V gene lookup returns CDR1 WNHNN and CDR2 SYGVQD (reference sequence). V lost 6 bases and J lost 1, with 12 bases in between. CDR3 in DNA: TGCGCCAGCAGCCCCGGGGTCTGGAACACCGGGGAGCTGTTTTTT. The encoded protein is CASSPGVWNTGELFF.

The J gene is TRBJ2-3, the V gene TRBV18, with TRBD1 matching 7 bases. Germline CDR1 and CDR2: KGHSH and LQKENI. Germline trimming cut 4 bases from V and 1 base from J; bases unmatched to any gene: 2. The CDR3 runs to 14 residues. The CDR3 loop is CASSHRGGTDTQYF. CDR3 DNA sequence: TGTGCCAGCTCACACAGGGGCGGCACAGATACGCAGTATTTT.

The DNA for the CDR3 is TGCGCCAGCAGCCAAGGGTGGACAGGGAAAGCTTTCTTT. Amino acids: CASSQGWTGKAFF. The V and J genes are TRBV4-1 and TRBJ1-1, with TRBD1 identical over 8 bases. The J segment lost 9 bases and the V segment lost 1 base, leaving 4 bases of the junction unmatched. Germline V gene sequence: CDR1 MGHRA, CDR2 YSYEKL. This CDR3 is 13 amino acids long.

This chain uses TRBV9 with TRBJ1-4; D gene uncertain. Deletions cut 2 bases from V and 7 bases from J, with 15 bases between. The CDR3 runs to 15 residues. The germline V gene encodes CDR1 SGDLS and CDR2 YYNGEE. CDR3 coding DNA: TGTGCCAGCAGCGTCGCAGGAGTGATCAGTGAAAAACTGTTTTTT. Translating gives CASSVAGVISEKLFF. Together with reference TRBV9 and TRBJ1-4, the CDR3 gives the full variable domain: DSGVTQTPKHLITATGQRVTLRCSPRSGDLSVYWYQQSLDQGLQFLIQYYNGEERAKGNILERFSAQQFPDLHSELNLSSLELGDSALYFCASSVAGVISEKLFFGSGTQLSVL.

The chain recombines TRBV25-1 with TRBJ1-6; D not resolved. CDR3 size: 15 residues. V was cut by 1 base and J by 4 bases, with 8 bases left in between. The germline CDR1 and CDR2 sequences are MGHDK and SYGVNS. As DNA, the CDR3 is TGTGCCAGCAGTGAATCGGAACAGTATAATTCACCCCTCCACTTT. Translation gives CASSESEQYNSPLHF.

The V call is TRBV28, the J call TRBJ1-2; perhaps TRBD1 as D (6 bases). This CDR3 comprises 12 residues. V was shortened by 4 bases and J by 5 bases, with 8 bases between the two germline ends. CDR1 MDHEN and CDR2 SYDVKM come from the germline V gene. The chain's CDR3 is CASSSGEYGYTF. CDR3 sequence (DNA): TGTGCCAGCAGTTCAGGGGAGTATGGCTACACCTTC.

The chain carries TRBV7-3 and TRBJ2-5; TRBD2 agrees at 13 bases. V lost 4 bases, J lost 5 bases, and 4 bases stayed unmatched. The CDR3 has 15 residues. The germline gives CDR1 SGHTA, CDR2 FQGTGA. Here the CDR3 DNA reads TGTGCCAGCAGCTCACTAGCGGGAGGGAGGGAGACCCAGTACTTC. This translates into CASSSLAGGRETQYF.

V usage is TRBV18 and J usage is TRBJ2-1; TRBD2 aligns across 9 bases. CDR1 KGHSH and CDR2 LQKENI come from the germline V gene. V gave up 6 bases and J gave up 9 bases; unmatched junction bases: 9. The CDR3 totals 14 residues. The CDR3 coding sequence is TGTGCCAGCTCGGCCGGGACTAGCCCTCGTGAGCAGTTCTTC. Protein product: CASSAGTSPREQFF.

This sequence joins TRBV6-6 and TRBJ1-2; D not certain. Germline V gives CDR1 MNHNY, CDR2 SVGAGI (reference sequence). This CDR3 has 11 amino acids. The V and J ends lost 8 bases and 5 bases respectively, with 9 bases between them. This CDR3 reads CASGVRYGYTF. CDR3 bases: TGTGCCAGCGGGGTGAGATATGGCTACACCTTC.

V and J are TRBV2 and TRBJ2-5; D possibly corresponds to TRBD2 (7 bases). Trimming shortened V by 6 bases and J by 5 bases, and 25 bases separated the two germline ends. This CDR3 spans 17 amino acids. Per the germline V gene, CDR1 is SNHLY and CDR2 is FYNNEI. The CDR3 spells CASRGRGRGRWQETQYF. The DNA of the CDR3 is TGTGCCAGCAGAGGGAGGGGCCGGGGGCGGTGGCAGGAGACCCAGTACTTC.

The chain carries TRBV19 and TRBJ2-2; possibly TRBD1 for D (5 bases). Trimming pared 5 bases from V and 7 bases from J, leaving 14 bases between. The germline V gene has CDR1 LNHDA and CDR2 SQIVND (reference sequence). The CDR3 length is 14 residues. The CDR3 region is CASSSQGRSGELFF. CDR3 nucleotide sequence: TGTGCCAGTAGTTCTCAGGGTCGGAGCGGGGAGCTGTTTTTT.

This clone rates as medium-sized. The chain has TRBV19 and TRBJ2-1; 15 bases line up with TRBD2. Germline loops: CDR1 LNHDA, CDR2 SQIVND (reference sequence). The CDR3 runs 17 residues. V lost 5 bases to trimming and J lost 5 bases; unmatched junction nucleotides: 7. CDR3 residues: CASSGGLAGGFHNEQFF. As DNA, the CDR3 is TGTGCCAGTAGTGGAGGACTAGCGGGAGGGTTCCACAATGAGCAGTTCTTC.

This sequence joins TRBV6-5 and TRBJ2-3, with 8 positions matching TRBD2. The CDR3 runs to 16 residues. The J segment lost 4 bases and the V segment lost 4 bases, leaving 10 bases of the junction unmatched. Germline V CDR1 and CDR2: MNHEY, SVGAGI. CDR3 coding DNA: TGTGCCAGCAGTTCGGCTAGCGGGTGGAGAGCAGATACGCAGTATTTT. It is translated as CASSSASGWRADTQYF.

V gene TRBV19 combines with J gene TRBJ2-2; D is unclear. The CDR3 is made up of 13 amino acids. The V end was cut by 8 bases, the J end by 6 bases, with 13 bases between. From germline, CDR1 is LNHDA and CDR2 SQIVND (reference sequence). CDR3 bases: TGTGCCAGTCTCCCTTCCGTCTCCGGGGAGCTGTTTTTT. It is translated as CASLPSVSGELFF.

This rearrangement joins TRBV28 to TRBJ1-1; the D is unclear. Germline lookup yields CDR1 MDHEN and CDR2 SYDVKM. The CDR3 is made up of 16 amino acids. Trimming stripped 5 bases from V and 0 bases from J, with 16 bases between. The CDR3 coding sequence is TGTGCCAGCAGTCCTGCCAGGAGGCCTATGAACACTGAAGCTTTCTTT. Translated, it gives CASSPARRPMNTEAFF.